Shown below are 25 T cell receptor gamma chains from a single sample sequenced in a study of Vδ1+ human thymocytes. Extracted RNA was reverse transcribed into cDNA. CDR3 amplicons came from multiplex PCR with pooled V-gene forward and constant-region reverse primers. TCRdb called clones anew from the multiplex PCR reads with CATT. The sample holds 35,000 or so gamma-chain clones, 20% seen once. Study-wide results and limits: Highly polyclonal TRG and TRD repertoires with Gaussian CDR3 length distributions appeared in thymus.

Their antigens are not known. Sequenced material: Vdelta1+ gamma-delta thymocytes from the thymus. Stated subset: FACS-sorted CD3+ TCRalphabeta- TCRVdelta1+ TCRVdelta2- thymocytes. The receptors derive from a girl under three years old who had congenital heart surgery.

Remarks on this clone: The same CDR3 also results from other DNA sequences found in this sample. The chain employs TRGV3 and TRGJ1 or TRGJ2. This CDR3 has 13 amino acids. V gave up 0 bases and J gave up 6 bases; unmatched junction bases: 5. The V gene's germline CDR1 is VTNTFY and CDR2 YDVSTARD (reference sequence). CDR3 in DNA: TGTGCCACCTGGGACAGGCCCCCTTATAAGAAACTCTTT. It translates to CATWDRPPYKKLF.

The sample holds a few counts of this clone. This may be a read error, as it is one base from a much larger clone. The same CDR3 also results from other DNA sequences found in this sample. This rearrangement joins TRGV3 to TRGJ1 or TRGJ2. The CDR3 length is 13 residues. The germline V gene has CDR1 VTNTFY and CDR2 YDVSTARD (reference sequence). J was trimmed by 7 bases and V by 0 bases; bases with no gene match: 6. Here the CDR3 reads CATWDRPSYKKLF. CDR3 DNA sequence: TGTGCCACCTGGGACAGGCCGAGCTATAAGAAACTCTTT.

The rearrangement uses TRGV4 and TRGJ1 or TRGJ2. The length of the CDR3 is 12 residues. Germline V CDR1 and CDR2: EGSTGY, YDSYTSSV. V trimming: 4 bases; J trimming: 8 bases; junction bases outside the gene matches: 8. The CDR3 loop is CATWEGRDKKLF. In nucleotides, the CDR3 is TGTGCCACCTGGGAGGGACGGGATAAGAAACTCTTT.

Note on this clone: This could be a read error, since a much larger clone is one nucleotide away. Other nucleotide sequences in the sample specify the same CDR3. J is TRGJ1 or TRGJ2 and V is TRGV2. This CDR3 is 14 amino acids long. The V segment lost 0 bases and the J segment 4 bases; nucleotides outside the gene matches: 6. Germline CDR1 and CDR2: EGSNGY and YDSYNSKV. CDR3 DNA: TGTGCCACCTGGGACGGGCAGGGATATTATAAGAAACTCTTT. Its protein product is CATWDGQGYYKKLF.

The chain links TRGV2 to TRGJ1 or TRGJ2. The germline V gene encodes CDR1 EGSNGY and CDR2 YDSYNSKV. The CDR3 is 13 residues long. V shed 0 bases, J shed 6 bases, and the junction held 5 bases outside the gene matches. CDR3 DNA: TGTGCCACCTGGGACGGGTGGACTTATAAGAAACTCTTT. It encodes CATWDGWTYKKLF.

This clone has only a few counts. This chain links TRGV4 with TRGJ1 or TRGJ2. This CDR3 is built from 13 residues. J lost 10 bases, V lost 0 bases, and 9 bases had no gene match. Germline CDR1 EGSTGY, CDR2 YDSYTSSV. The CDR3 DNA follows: TGTGCCACCTGGGATGGGCTTTGGTTCAAGAAACTCTTT. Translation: CATWDGLWFKKLF.

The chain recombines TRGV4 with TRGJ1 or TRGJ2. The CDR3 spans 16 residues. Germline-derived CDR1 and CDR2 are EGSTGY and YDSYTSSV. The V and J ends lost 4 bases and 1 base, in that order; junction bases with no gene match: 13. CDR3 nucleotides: TGTGCCACCTGGGAATGCATGAGAACCAATTATTATAAGAAACTCTTT. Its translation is CATWECMRTNYYKKLF.

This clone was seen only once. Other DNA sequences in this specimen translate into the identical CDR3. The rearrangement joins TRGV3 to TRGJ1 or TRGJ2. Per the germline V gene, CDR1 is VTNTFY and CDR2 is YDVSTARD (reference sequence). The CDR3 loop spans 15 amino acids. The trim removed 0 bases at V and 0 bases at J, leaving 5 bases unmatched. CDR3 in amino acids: CATWDRPLNYYKKLF. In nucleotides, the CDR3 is TGTGCCACCTGGGACAGGCCGTTGAATTATTATAAGAAACTCTTT.

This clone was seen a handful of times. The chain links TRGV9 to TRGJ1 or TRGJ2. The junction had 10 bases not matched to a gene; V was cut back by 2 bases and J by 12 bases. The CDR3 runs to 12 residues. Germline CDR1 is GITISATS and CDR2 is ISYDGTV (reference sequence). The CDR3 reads CALWEAAAGKLF. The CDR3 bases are TGTGCCTTGTGGGAGGCCGCCGCAGGGAAACTCTTT.

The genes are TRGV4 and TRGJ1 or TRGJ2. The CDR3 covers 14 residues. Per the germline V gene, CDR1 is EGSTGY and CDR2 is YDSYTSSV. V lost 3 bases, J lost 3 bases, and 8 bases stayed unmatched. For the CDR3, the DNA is TGTGCCACCTGGGATAGGGGGCTTTATTATAAGAAACTCTTT. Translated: CATWDRGLYYKKLF.

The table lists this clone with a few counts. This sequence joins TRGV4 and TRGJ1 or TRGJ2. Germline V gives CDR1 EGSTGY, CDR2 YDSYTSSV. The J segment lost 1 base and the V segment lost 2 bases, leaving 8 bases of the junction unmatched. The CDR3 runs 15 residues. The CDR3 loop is CATWDEVSNYYKKLF. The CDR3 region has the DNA TGTGCCACCTGGGATGAAGTCTCAAATTATTATAAGAAACTCTTT.

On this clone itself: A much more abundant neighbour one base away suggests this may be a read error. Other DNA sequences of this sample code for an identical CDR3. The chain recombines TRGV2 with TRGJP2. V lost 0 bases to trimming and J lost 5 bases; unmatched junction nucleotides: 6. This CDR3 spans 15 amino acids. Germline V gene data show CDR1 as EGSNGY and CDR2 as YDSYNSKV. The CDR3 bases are TGTGCCACCTGGGACGGGCCTGGCAGTGATTGGATCAAGACGTTT. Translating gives CATWDGPGSDWIKTF.

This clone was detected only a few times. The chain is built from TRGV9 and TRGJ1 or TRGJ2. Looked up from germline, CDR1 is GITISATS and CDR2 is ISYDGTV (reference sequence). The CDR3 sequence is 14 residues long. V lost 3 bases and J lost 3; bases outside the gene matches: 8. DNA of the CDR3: TGTGCCTTGTGGGAGCCCCCAATTTATTATAAGAAACTCTTT. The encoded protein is CALWEPPIYYKKLF.

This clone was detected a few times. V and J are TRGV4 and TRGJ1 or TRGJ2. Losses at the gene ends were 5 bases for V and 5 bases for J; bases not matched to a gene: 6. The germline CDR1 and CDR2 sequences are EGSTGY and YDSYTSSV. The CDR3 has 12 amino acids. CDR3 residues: CATWAADYKKLF. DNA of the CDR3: TGTGCCACCTGGGCAGCTGATTATAAGAAACTCTTT.

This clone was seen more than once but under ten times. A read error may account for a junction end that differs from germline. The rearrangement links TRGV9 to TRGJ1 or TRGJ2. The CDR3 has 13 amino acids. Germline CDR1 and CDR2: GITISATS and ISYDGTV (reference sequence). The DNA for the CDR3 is TGTGCCTTGCGGGAGGCGTTTTATTATAAGAAACTCTTT. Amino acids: CALREAFYYKKLF.

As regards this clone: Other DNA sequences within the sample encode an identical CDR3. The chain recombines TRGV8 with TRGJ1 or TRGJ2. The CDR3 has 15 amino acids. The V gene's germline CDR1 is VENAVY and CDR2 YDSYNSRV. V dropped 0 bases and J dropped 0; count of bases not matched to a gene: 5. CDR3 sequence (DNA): TGTGCCACCTGGGATAGGCCGTCGAATTATTATAAGAAACTCTTT. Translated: CATWDRPSNYYKKLF.

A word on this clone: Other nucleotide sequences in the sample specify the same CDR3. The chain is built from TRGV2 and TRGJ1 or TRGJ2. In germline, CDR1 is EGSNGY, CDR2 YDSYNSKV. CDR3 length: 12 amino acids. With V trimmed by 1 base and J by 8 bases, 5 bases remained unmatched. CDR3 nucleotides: TGTGCCACCTGGGACGGCCCCAATAAGAAACTCTTT. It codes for CATWDGPNKKLF.

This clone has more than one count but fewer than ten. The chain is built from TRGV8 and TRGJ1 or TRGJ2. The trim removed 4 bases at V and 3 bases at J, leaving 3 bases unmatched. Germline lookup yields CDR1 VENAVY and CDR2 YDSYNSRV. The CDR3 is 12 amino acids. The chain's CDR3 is CATWECYYKKLF. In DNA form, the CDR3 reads TGTGCCACCTGGGAATGTTATTATAAGAAACTCTTT.

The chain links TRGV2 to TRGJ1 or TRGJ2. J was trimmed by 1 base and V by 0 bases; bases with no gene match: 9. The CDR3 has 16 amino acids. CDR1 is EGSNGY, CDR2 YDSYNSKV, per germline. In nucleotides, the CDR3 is TGTGCCACCTGGGACGGGCCGGTTTACAATTATTATAAGAAACTCTTT. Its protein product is CATWDGPVYNYYKKLF.

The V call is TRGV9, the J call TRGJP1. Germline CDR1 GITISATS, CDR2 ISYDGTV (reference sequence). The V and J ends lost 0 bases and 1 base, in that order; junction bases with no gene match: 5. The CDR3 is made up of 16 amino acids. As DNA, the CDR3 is TGTGCCTTGTGGGAGGTGCGAGGTACCACTGGTTGGTTCAAGATATTT. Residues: CALWEVRGTTGWFKIF.

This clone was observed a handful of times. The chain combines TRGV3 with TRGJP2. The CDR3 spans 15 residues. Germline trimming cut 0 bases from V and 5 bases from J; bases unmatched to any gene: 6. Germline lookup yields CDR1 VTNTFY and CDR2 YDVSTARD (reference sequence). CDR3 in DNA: TGTGCCACCTGGGACAGGATTGGGAGTGATTGGATCAAGACGTTT. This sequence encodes CATWDRIGSDWIKTF.

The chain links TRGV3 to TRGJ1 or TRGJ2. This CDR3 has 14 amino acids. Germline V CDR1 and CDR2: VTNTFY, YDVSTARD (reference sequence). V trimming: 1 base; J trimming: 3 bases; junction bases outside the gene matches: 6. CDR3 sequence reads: CATWDSFLYYKKLF. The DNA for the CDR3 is TGTGCCACCTGGGACAGTTTCCTTTATTATAAGAAACTCTTT.

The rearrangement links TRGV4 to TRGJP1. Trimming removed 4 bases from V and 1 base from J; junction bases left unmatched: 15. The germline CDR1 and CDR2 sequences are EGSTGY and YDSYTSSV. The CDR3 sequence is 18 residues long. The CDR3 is CATWDLPSFSTTGWFKIF. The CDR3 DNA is TGTGCCACCTGGGACCTTCCCTCCTTTAGTACCACTGGTTGGTTCAAGATATTT.

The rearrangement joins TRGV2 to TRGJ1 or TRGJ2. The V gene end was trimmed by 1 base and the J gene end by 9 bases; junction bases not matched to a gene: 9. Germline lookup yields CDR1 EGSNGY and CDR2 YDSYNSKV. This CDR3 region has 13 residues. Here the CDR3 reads CATWDGSHSKKLF. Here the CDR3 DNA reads TGTGCCACCTGGGACGGATCTCACAGTAAGAAACTCTTT.

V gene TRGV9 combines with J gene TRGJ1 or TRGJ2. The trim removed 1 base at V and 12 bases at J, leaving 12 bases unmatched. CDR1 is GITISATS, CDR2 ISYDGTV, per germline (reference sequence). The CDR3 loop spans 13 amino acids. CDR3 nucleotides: TGTGCCTTGTGGGAGGTTACCGTCTGTGGGAAACTCTTT. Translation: CALWEVTVCGKLF.